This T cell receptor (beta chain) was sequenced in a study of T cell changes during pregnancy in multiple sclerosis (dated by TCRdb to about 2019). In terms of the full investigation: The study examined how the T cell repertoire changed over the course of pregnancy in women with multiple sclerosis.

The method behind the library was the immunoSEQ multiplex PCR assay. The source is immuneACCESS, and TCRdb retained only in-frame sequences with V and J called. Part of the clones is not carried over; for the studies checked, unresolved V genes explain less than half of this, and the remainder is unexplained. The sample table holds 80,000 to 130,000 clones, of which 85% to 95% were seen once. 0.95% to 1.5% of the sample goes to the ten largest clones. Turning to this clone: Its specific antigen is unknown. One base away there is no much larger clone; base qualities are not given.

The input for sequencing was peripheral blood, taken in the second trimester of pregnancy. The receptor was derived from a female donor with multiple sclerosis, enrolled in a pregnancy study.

The DNA sequence is as follows: TGTGCCAGCAGCTTGGGGTCTAGCGGGAGGGTTAGCTCCTACGAGCAGTACTTC. This yields the protein CASSLGSSGRVSSYEQYF. The rearranged chain carries TRBV5-6 and TRBJ2-7, with 12 bases matching TRBD2. From the cysteine through the phenylalanine, the CDR3 covers 18 amino acids. Just CDR3 DNA is preserved here, 54 bases in frame from base 1. Trimming leaves V shorter by 0 bases and J shorter by 0 bases, with the junction holding 7 bases beyond the gene matches. Per the germline V gene, SGHDT is the CDR1 and YYEEEE is the CDR2.